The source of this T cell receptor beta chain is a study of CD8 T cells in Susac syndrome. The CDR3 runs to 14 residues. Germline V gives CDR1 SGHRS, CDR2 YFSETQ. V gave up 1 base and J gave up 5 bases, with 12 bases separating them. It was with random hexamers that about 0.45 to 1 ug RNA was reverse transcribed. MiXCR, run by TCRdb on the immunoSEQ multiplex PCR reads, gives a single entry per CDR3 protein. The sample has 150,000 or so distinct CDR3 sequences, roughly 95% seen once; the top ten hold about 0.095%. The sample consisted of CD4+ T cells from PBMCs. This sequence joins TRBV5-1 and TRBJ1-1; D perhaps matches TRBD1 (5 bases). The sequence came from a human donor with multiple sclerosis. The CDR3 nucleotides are TGCGCCAGCAGCTTGATTGCAGGGCAGACTGAAGCTTTCTTT. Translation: CASSLIAGQTEAFF.